These T cell receptor beta chains were read from a single sample in a study of blood T cell repertoires in COVID-19. Sequenced by immunoSEQ multiplex PCR; TCRdb stores in-frame clones only, minus some. The table has around 130,000 clones, approximately 90% seen once. The specimen was peripheral blood. The receptors originated from a man in his 70s with active COVID-19. The CDR3 runs from the conserved cysteine through the conserved F or W. A D gene is named only where the DNA matches it firmly. The listing skips clone size in some rows; elsewhere it reads once, few, many or a size class.

d_call j_call clone_size v_call cdr3_nt cdr3_aa
TRBD1 TRBJ1-5 . TRBV6-2/TRBV6-3 TGTGCCAGCAGTCGGGACAGGGTCAGCCAGCCCCAGCATTTT CASSRDRVSQPQHF
TRBD1 TRBJ1-5 once TRBV18 TGTGCCAGCTCACCGGACAGGGTGGGAAATCAGCCCCAGCATTTT CASSPDRVGNQPQHF
TRBD1 TRBJ2-7 few TRBV27 TGTGCCAGCAGTCGACAGGGCACCTACGAGCAGTACTTC CASSRQGTYEQYF
TRBD1 TRBJ2-7 once TRBV5-1 TGCGCCAGCAGCTTCAATCCGGACAGGAACGAGCAGTACTTC CASSFNPDRNEQYF
. TRBJ2-5 . TRBV29-1 TGCAGCGTTGAGTCCCCCAGGGAGGTCCAAGAGACCCAGTACTTC CSVESPREVQETQYF
. TRBJ1-5 once TRBV19 TGTGCCAGTAGTCAACAGGGAAATCAGCCCCAGCATTTT CASSQQGNQPQHF
TRBD2 TRBJ2-5 . TRBV7-9 TGTGCCAGCAGCTTAGACCTAGCGGGAGTAGGAGAGACCCAGTACTTC CASSLDLAGVGETQYF
TRBD2 TRBJ2-7 . TRBV9 TGTGCCAGCAGCGTGGCGGGAGGGCGGGAGCAGTACTTC CASSVAGGREQYF
TRBD1 TRBJ2-7 . TRBV5-5 TGTGCCAGCAGCGTGGGACAGGGGGAACACTACGAGCAGTACTTC CASSVGQGEHYEQYF
. TRBJ1-6 . TRBV13 TGTGCCAGCAGCTTAGGCAGGGAAGGGTCACCCCTCCACTTT CASSLGREGSPLHF
. TRBJ2-3 . TRBV28 TGTGCCAGCAGACCTAGACTATCCGCTAGCACAGATACGCAGTATTTT CASRPRLSASTDTQYF
. TRBJ2-7 once TRBV10-3 TGTGCCATCAGTGAAATGGCGGACGAGCAGTACTTC CAISEMADEQYF
TRBD1 TRBJ1-5 . TRBV19 TGTGCCAGTAACAGGGGGCTCAATCAGCCCCAGCATTTT CASNRGLNQPQHF
. TRBJ2-7 . TRBV9 TGTGCCAGCAGCGTAGTGGACACGGAGCAGTACTTC CASSVVDTEQYF
TRBD1 TRBJ2-3 . TRBV5-1 TGCGCCAGCAGCCGGGGACAGGGGAGGACAGATACGCAGTATTTT CASSRGQGRTDTQYF
TRBD1 TRBJ2-7 . TRBV5-4 TGTGCCAGCAGCTTGGGGACAGGGAGGTGGGCCTACGAGCAGTACTTC CASSLGTGRWAYEQYF